A selection of T cell receptor beta chains follows, all from one sample in a study of T-cell memory formation after mild COVID-19. TCRdb itself ran the 5' RACE reads through MiXCR, one entry per CDR3 protein. The sample lists more than 300,000 distinct CDR3 sequences; more than 13% were seen once. The sequenced sample consisted of PBMCs or a T cell subset sorted from them (not recorded which). All receptors come from a man between 18 and 35 years old who had mild COVID-19 (a few samples of this study predate the infection). Cell type and time point are not known. Both conserved end residues are part of each CDR3. D genes are given only for firm matches. Clone sizes are given selectively: once, few, many, or a class where the clone is expanded.

CDR3aa,CDR3nt,abundance,v_gene,d_gene,j_gene
CASSGTSEYNEQFF,TGTGCCAGCAGCGGGACTAGCGAATACAATGAGCAGTTCTTC,few,TRBV9,TRBD2,TRBJ2-1
CASSRQYNPDSGNTIYF,TGTGCCAGTAGTCGCCAGTACAATCCGGACTCTGGAAACACCATATATTTT,.,TRBV19,.,TRBJ1-3
CSARSAGVGTDTQYF,TGCAGTGCTAGATCCGCGGGGGTAGGGACAGATACGCAGTATTTT,.,TRBV20-1,TRBD2,TRBJ2-3
CASTPWISSTDTQYF,TGTGCCAGCACCCCCTGGATTAGTAGCACAGATACGCAGTATTTT,few,TRBV7-2,.,TRBJ2-3
CSAPRGARQETQYF,TGCAGTGCTCCGCGGGGGGCCAGGCAAGAGACCCAGTACTTC,many,TRBV20-1,TRBD2,TRBJ2-5
CASSSSGGAYNEQFF,TGTGCCAGCAGCTCTAGCGGGGGGGCCTACAATGAGCAGTTCTTC,many,TRBV7-2,TRBD2,TRBJ2-1
CASSRKGNTEAFF,TGTGCCAGCAGTCGGAAAGGGAACACTGAAGCTTTCTTT,once,TRBV6-2/TRBV6-3,.,TRBJ1-1
CASSPYGGGYTF,TGTGCCAGCAGCCCCTACGGCGGTGGCTACACCTTC,few,TRBV3-1,.,TRBJ1-2
CASSFGGGTYGYTF,TGTGCCAGCAGTTTCGGAGGGGGCACGTATGGCTACACCTTC,few,TRBV6-6,TRBD1,TRBJ1-2
CASSEFWGYTF,TGTGCCAGCAGTGAATTCTGGGGCTACACCTTC,many,TRBV25-1,.,TRBJ1-2
CASSPGVGGRDTQYF,TGTGCCAGCAGCCCAGGGGTGGGGGGAAGAGATACGCAGTATTTT,few,TRBV7-9,.,TRBJ2-3
CASSLGLFSGANVLTF,TGCGCCAGCAGCTTGGGTCTGTTCTCTGGGGCCAACGTCCTGACTTTC,few,TRBV5-1,.,TRBJ2-6